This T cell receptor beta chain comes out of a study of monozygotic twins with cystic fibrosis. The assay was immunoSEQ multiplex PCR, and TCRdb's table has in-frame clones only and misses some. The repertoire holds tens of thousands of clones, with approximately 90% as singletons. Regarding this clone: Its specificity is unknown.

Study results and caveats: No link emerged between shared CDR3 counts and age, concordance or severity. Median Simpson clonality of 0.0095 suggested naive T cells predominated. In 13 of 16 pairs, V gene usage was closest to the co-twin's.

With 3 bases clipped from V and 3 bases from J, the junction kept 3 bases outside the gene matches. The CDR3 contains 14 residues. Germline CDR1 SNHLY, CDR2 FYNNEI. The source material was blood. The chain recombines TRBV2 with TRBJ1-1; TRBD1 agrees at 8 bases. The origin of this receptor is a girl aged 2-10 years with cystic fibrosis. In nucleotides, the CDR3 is TGTGCCAGCAGTGACCGGACAGGGCACACTGAAGCTTTCTTT. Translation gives CASSDRTGHTEAFF. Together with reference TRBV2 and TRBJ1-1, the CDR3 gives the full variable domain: EPEVTQTPSHQVTQMGQEVILRCVPISNHLYFYWYRQILGQKVEFLVSFYNNEISEKSEIFDDQFSVERPDGSNFTLKIRSTKLEDSAMYFCASSDRTGHTEAFFGQGTRLTVV.